This is a list of T cell receptor beta chains from one sample in a study of CD8 T cells in Susac syndrome. TCRdb fed the immunoSEQ multiplex PCR reads into MiXCR, producing one record per CDR3 protein. The profile shows about 150,000 distinct CDR3 sequences, 95% to 96% of them singletons. The specimen was CD4+ T cells from PBMCs. The receptors here all came from a human donor with Susac syndrome. The CDR3 runs from the conserved cysteine through the conserved F or W. Fields, in order: CDR3 protein, CDR3 DNA, D gene, J gene, V gene, clone size. D genes are given only for firm matches. Only part of the rows carry a size: once, few, many, or a class if the clone is expanded.

cdr3_aa: CASSPGQGSSEQFF
cdr3_nt: TGTGCCAGCAGCCCTGGACAGGGTTCGAGTGAGCAGTTCTTC
d_call: TRBD1
j_call: TRBJ2-1
v_call: TRBV7-2
clone_size: NA

cdr3_aa: CASSLGRGSQETQYF
cdr3_nt: TGTGCCAGCAGCTTAGGGCGAGGGAGCCAAGAGACCCAGTACTTC
d_call: NA
j_call: TRBJ2-5
v_call: TRBV13
clone_size: NA

cdr3_aa: CASSPDRYRSNQPQHF
cdr3_nt: TGTGCCAGCAGCCCAGACAGGTACCGTTCCAATCAGCCCCAGCATTTT
d_call: NA
j_call: TRBJ1-5
v_call: TRBV7-2
clone_size: NA

cdr3_aa: CASSYRDIDTGELFF
cdr3_nt: TGCGCCAGCAGCTACCGGGACATCGACACCGGGGAGCTGTTTTTT
d_call: NA
j_call: TRBJ2-2
v_call: TRBV5-1
clone_size: NA

cdr3_aa: CASSSAGTGEPGYTF
cdr3_nt: TGTGCCAGCAGTTCTGCCGGGACAGGGGAACCTGGCTACACCTTC
d_call: TRBD1
j_call: TRBJ1-2
v_call: TRBV28
clone_size: NA

cdr3_aa: CATELPGTETQYF
cdr3_nt: TGTGCCACTGAACTTCCGGGGACGGAGACCCAGTACTTC
d_call: NA
j_call: TRBJ2-5
v_call: TRBV24-1
clone_size: NA

cdr3_aa: CSVGGDQPQHF
cdr3_nt: TGCAGCGTCGGAGGGGATCAGCCCCAGCATTTT
d_call: NA
j_call: TRBJ1-5
v_call: TRBV29-1
clone_size: NA

cdr3_aa: CSVDLAGDEQFF
cdr3_nt: TGCAGCGTTGACCTAGCGGGAGATGAGCAGTTCTTC
d_call: TRBD2
j_call: TRBJ2-1
v_call: TRBV29-1
clone_size: NA

cdr3_aa: CATSRLPQETQYF
cdr3_nt: TGTGCCACCAGCAGACTGCCCCAAGAGACCCAGTACTTC
d_call: NA
j_call: TRBJ2-5
v_call: TRBV15
clone_size: NA

cdr3_aa: CASSSRDNPFSYGYTF
cdr3_nt: TGTGCCAGCAGTTCCCGGGACAACCCCTTTTCCTATGGCTACACCTTC
d_call: NA
j_call: TRBJ1-2
v_call: TRBV28
clone_size: NA

cdr3_aa: CASSAYSGRTNEQFF
cdr3_nt: TGTGCCAGCAGCGCCTACAGTGGCAGAACCAATGAGCAGTTCTTC
d_call: NA
j_call: TRBJ2-1
v_call: TRBV3-1
clone_size: NA

cdr3_aa: CASRDRVLIGPKETQYF
cdr3_nt: TGCGCCAGCCGGGACAGGGTCCTCATTGGGCCCAAAGAGACCCAGTACTTC
d_call: TRBD1
j_call: TRBJ2-5
v_call: TRBV5-1
clone_size: NA

cdr3_aa: CASSNTPAEPIQYF
cdr3_nt: TGTGCCAGCAGCAACACTCCCGCAGAGCCGATTCAGTACTTC
d_call: NA
j_call: TRBJ2-4
v_call: TRBV7-8
clone_size: NA

cdr3_aa: CAWGTERNEKLFF
cdr3_nt: TGTGCCTGGGGGACAGAACGAAATGAAAAACTGTTTTTT
d_call: TRBD1
j_call: TRBJ1-4
v_call: TRBV30
clone_size: NA

cdr3_aa: CAWSGAGQGAPLEQYF
cdr3_nt: TGTGCCTGGAGTGGTGCGGGGCAGGGGGCTCCCCTGGAGCAGTACTTC
d_call: TRBD1
j_call: TRBJ2-7
v_call: TRBV30
clone_size: once

cdr3_aa: CASSLGGGRIGETQYF
cdr3_nt: TGCGCCAGCAGCCTGGGCGGGGGTCGCATCGGAGAGACCCAGTACTTC
d_call: TRBD2
j_call: TRBJ2-5
v_call: TRBV5-1
clone_size: NA

cdr3_aa: CASSYSGRDRVTTYEQYF
cdr3_nt: TGTGCCAGCAGTTACTCTGGTAGGGACAGGGTAACCACCTACGAGCAGTACTTC
d_call: TRBD1
j_call: TRBJ2-7
v_call: TRBV6-5
clone_size: NA

cdr3_aa: CAWSDVGFNRAAKNIQYF
cdr3_nt: TGTGCCTGGAGTGATGTGGGATTTAACCGCGCAGCCAAAAACATTCAGTACTTC
d_call: NA
j_call: TRBJ2-4
v_call: TRBV30
clone_size: NA

cdr3_aa: CAFRQVYEQYF
cdr3_nt: TGTGCCTTCCGCCAGGTTTACGAGCAGTACTTC
d_call: NA
j_call: TRBJ2-7
v_call: TRBV30
clone_size: NA

cdr3_aa: CASSVVAGGPTDTQYF
cdr3_nt: TGTGCCAGCAGCGTAGTGGCGGGAGGGCCGACAGATACGCAGTATTTT
d_call: TRBD2
j_call: TRBJ2-3
v_call: TRBV9
clone_size: NA

cdr3_aa: CSAGGGLGKETQYF
cdr3_nt: TGCAGTGCCGGGGGGGGCCTGGGCAAGGAGACCCAGTACTTC
d_call: TRBD2
j_call: TRBJ2-5
v_call: TRBV20-1
clone_size: NA

cdr3_aa: CATSGDRYYSNQPQHF
cdr3_nt: TGTGCCACCAGCGGAGACAGGTACTATAGCAATCAGCCCCAGCATTTT
d_call: NA
j_call: TRBJ1-5
v_call: TRBV15
clone_size: once

cdr3_aa: CASSFGTALGSEQYF
cdr3_nt: TGTGCCAGCAGCTTCGGGACCGCCCTCGGCTCCGAGCAGTACTTC
d_call: NA
j_call: TRBJ2-7
v_call: TRBV7-2
clone_size: once

cdr3_aa: CAWRVTEAFF
cdr3_nt: TGTGCCTGGAGGGTCACTGAAGCTTTCTTT
d_call: NA
j_call: TRBJ1-1
v_call: TRBV30
clone_size: NA

cdr3_aa: CSVVRGANYGYTF
cdr3_nt: TGCAGCGTTGTCCGGGGGGCTAACTATGGCTACACCTTC
d_call: NA
j_call: TRBJ1-2
v_call: TRBV29-1
clone_size: NA

cdr3_aa: CASSVAGGEYF
cdr3_nt: TGTGCCAGCAGTGTAGCGGGAGGGGAGTATTTT
d_call: TRBD2
j_call: TRBJ2-3
v_call: TRBV2
clone_size: NA

cdr3_aa: CASSESAMGQAKGGQYF
cdr3_nt: TGTGCCAGCAGCGAATCGGCAATGGGCCAGGCAAAGGGGGGTCAGTACTTC
d_call: NA
j_call: TRBJ2-4
v_call: TRBV9
clone_size: NA

cdr3_aa: CAETGASTDTQYF
cdr3_nt: TGTGCTGAGACAGGGGCGAGCACAGATACGCAGTATTTT
d_call: TRBD1
j_call: TRBJ2-3
v_call: TRBV7-9
clone_size: NA

cdr3_aa: CASSYSRKGWQETQYF
cdr3_nt: TGTGCCAGCAGTTACTCGAGGAAAGGGTGGCAAGAGACCCAGTACTTC
d_call: NA
j_call: TRBJ2-5
v_call: TRBV6-2/TRBV6-3
clone_size: NA

cdr3_aa: CASSPANSGANVLTF
cdr3_nt: TGTGCCAGCAGCCCCGCAAACTCTGGGGCCAACGTCCTGACTTTC
d_call: NA
j_call: TRBJ2-6
v_call: TRBV6-6
clone_size: NA

cdr3_aa: CASSGNKGVTDTQYF
cdr3_nt: TGTGCCAGCAGCGGGAACAAGGGCGTCACAGATACGCAGTATTTT
d_call: NA
j_call: TRBJ2-3
v_call: TRBV11-2
clone_size: NA

cdr3_aa: CSVQGSAYGYTF
cdr3_nt: TGCAGCGTTCAGGGGTCTGCCTATGGCTACACCTTC
d_call: NA
j_call: TRBJ1-2
v_call: TRBV29-1
clone_size: once

cdr3_aa: CASSRGTEAGYTF
cdr3_nt: TGTGCCAGCAGCCGGGGGACCGAGGCTGGCTACACCTTC
d_call: NA
j_call: TRBJ1-2
v_call: TRBV14
clone_size: NA

cdr3_aa: CSVEGDSSYEQYF
cdr3_nt: TGCAGCGTTGAAGGGGACAGTTCCTACGAGCAGTACTTC
d_call: TRBD1
j_call: TRBJ2-7
v_call: TRBV29-1
clone_size: once

cdr3_aa: CASSLRGPETQYF
cdr3_nt: TGTGCCAGCAGTCTCAGGGGGCCAGAGACCCAGTACTTC
d_call: TRBD1
j_call: TRBJ2-5
v_call: TRBV7-9
clone_size: once

cdr3_aa: CASLAPTGEQYF
cdr3_nt: TGTGCCAGTTTGGCCCCAACTGGCGAGCAGTACTTC
d_call: NA
j_call: TRBJ2-7
v_call: TRBV12-3/TRBV12-4
clone_size: NA

cdr3_aa: CASSQQTNTEAFF
cdr3_nt: TGTGCCAGCAGCCAACAAACCAACACTGAAGCTTTCTTT
d_call: NA
j_call: TRBJ1-1
v_call: TRBV16
clone_size: NA

cdr3_aa: CATSDQRDLSYEQYF
cdr3_nt: TGTGCCACCAGTGATCAGCGGGACCTCTCCTACGAGCAGTACTTC
d_call: TRBD2
j_call: TRBJ2-7
v_call: TRBV24-1
clone_size: NA

cdr3_aa: CASSIDSRRGQPQHF
cdr3_nt: TGTGCCAGTAGTATAGACAGCCGACGAGGTCAGCCCCAGCATTTT
d_call: NA
j_call: TRBJ1-5
v_call: TRBV19
clone_size: once

cdr3_aa: CASSPKVGGKGSTDTQYF
cdr3_nt: TGTGCCAGCAGCCCGAAAGTCGGGGGGAAAGGGAGCACAGATACGCAGTATTTT
d_call: TRBD2
j_call: TRBJ2-3
v_call: TRBV4-2
clone_size: NA

cdr3_aa: CASSLEGAHFNEQFF
cdr3_nt: TGTGCCAGCAGCTTAGAAGGGGCCCATTTCAATGAGCAGTTCTTC
d_call: NA
j_call: TRBJ2-1
v_call: TRBV7-2
clone_size: once

cdr3_aa: CASSLQEGLETQYF
cdr3_nt: TGTGCCAGCAGCTTACAGGAGGGGTTAGAGACCCAGTACTTC
d_call: NA
j_call: TRBJ2-5
v_call: TRBV7-2
clone_size: NA

cdr3_aa: CASSPSSAGGGVGAYNEQFF
cdr3_nt: TGTGCCAGCTCACCGTCAAGCGCGGGTGGGGGAGTTGGCGCCTACAATGAGCAGTTCTTC
d_call: NA
j_call: TRBJ2-1
v_call: TRBV18
clone_size: NA

cdr3_aa: CASSHSGAGANVLTF
cdr3_nt: TGCGCCAGCAGCCACTCGGGGGCGGGGGCCAACGTCCTGACTTTC
d_call: NA
j_call: TRBJ2-6
v_call: TRBV4-1
clone_size: NA

cdr3_aa: CASSEGDWGHTPLHF
cdr3_nt: TGTGCCAGCAGTGAAGGGGACTGGGGCCATACCCCCCTCCACTTT
d_call: NA
j_call: TRBJ1-6
v_call: TRBV2
clone_size: NA

cdr3_aa: CSVDRGGEAFF
cdr3_nt: TGCAGCGTTGACAGGGGGGGTGAAGCTTTCTTT
d_call: TRBD1
j_call: TRBJ1-1
v_call: TRBV29-1
clone_size: NA

cdr3_aa: CSGSDRGNTEAFF
cdr3_nt: TGCAGCGGCTCGGACAGGGGGAACACTGAAGCTTTCTTT
d_call: TRBD1
j_call: TRBJ1-1
v_call: TRBV29-1
clone_size: NA

cdr3_aa: CASSRTGEGIQYF
cdr3_nt: TGCGCCAGCAGCCGGACAGGGGAGGGCATTCAGTACTTC
d_call: TRBD1
j_call: TRBJ2-4
v_call: TRBV5-1
clone_size: NA

cdr3_aa: CASSPIVGGLETQYF
cdr3_nt: TGTGCCAGCAGCCCGATCGTGGGGGGCTTGGAGACCCAGTACTTC
d_call: NA
j_call: TRBJ2-5
v_call: TRBV2
clone_size: NA